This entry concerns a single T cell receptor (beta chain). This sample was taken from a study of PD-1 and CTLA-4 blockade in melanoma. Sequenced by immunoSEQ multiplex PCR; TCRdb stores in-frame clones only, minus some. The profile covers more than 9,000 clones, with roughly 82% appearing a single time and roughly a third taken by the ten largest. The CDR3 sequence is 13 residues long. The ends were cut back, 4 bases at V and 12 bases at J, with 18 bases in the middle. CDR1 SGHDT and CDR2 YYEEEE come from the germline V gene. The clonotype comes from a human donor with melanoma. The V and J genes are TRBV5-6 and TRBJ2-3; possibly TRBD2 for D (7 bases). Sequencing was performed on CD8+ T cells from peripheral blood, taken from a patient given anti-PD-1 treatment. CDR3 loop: CASSPDGGRVQYF. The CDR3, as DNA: TGTGCCAGCAGCCCGGACGGGGGGCGAGTACAGTATTTT.